This T cell receptor (beta chain) was sequenced for a study of cytomegalovirus exposure and HLA in healthy donors. The CDR3 runs to 16 residues. CDR1 is SGHTA, CDR2 FQGNSA, per germline. V dropped 6 bases and J dropped 3 bases, with 18 bases sitting between them. PCR involved 60 Vbeta and 13 Jbeta primers. TCRdb's copy holds only in-frame clones and misses some; the assay was immunoSEQ multiplex PCR. The repertoire table contains 65,000 to 90,000 clones. The study sampled nominally healthy donors, though unrecorded immune exposures were likely. The chain couples TRBV7-2 to TRBJ1-5; possible D gene TRBD1, 5 bases. The clonotype comes from a female donor in good health and CMV-seropositive. The sequencing sample was made of PBMCs. The CDR3 nucleotides are TGTGCCAGCAGTCTGACCGGGCAGGGCAACAATCAGCCCCAGCATTTT. Translation gives CASSLTGQGNNQPQHF.